The clone carrying this T cell receptor beta chain has more than one count but fewer than ten. Its cognate antigen is unknown. Trimming pared 3 bases from V and 4 bases from J, leaving 18 bases between. CDR3 length: 16 residues. Germline CDR1 is KGHSH and CDR2 is LQKENI. Each TCR beta library was made by quantitative 5'-RACE that incorporated molecular barcodes. TCRdb re-derived calls from the 5' RACE reads in MiXCR, one entry per CDR3 protein. The sample holds hundreds of thousands of distinct CDR3 sequences, more than 9.5% seen once. These data come from a study of CD8 T cells in ankylosing spondylitis. Points from the study as a whole: Clones tied to disease were said to be significantly enriched in matched ankylosing spondylitis synovial fluid. The study identified a TCR beta motif of eight highly homologous variants that appeared characteristic of ankylosing spondylitis blood. Clones that were linked to disease were CD8+ and were relatively rare in peripheral blood.

Sequenced material: blood, either unsorted or a sorted T cell fraction (not recorded which). The source of this sequence is a male donor with ankylosing spondylitis. This chain links TRBV18 with TRBJ1-1; TRBD1 is a possible D gene (5 bases). CDR3 loop: CASSPRTGFGGTEAFF. In DNA, the CDR3 is TGTGCCAGCTCACCTCGAACAGGCTTTGGGGGCACTGAAGCTTTCTTT.